This T cell receptor (beta chain) is from a study of T and B cells in COVID-19 patients. Each TRB amplification used roughly 240-550 ng of genomic DNA from blood. Multiplex PCR with BIOMED2 TRB-A/B primer pools amplified TRB rearrangements. One entry per CDR3 protein, called by TCRdb with MiXCR from the multiplex PCR reads. The sample records about 5,400 distinct CDR3 sequences, 25% to 35% being singletons. Sample: blood. This TCR was recovered from a human donor with active COVID-19.

The CDR3 region has the DNA TGCAGTGCTATGGGAGGAGGGTTGTACGAGCAGTACTTC. This sequence encodes CSAMGGGLYEQYF. The chain couples TRBV20-1 to TRBJ2-7, with D maybe TRBD2 (6 bases). The ends were cut back, 4 bases at V and 4 bases at J, with 14 bases in the middle. This CDR3 is 13 amino acids long. CDR1 and CDR2 from the germline V gene are DFQATT and SNEGSKA (reference sequence).